This TCR beta chain was sequenced for a study of regulatory T cells in long-lasting Graves disease. Time point indicated: newly diagnosed GD, antithyroid drugs for less than 3 months. PBMC RNA was the source of the TCR library. This CDR3 comprises 16 residues. Comments on this clonotype: A much larger clone differs from this one at a single base, so this may be a read error.

Researchers made TCR beta libraries by using iRepertoire HTBI primers and running Arm-PCR on CDR3 regions. TCRdb re-called the multiplex PCR reads through MiXCR, storing one row per CDR3 protein. The sample has some 490,000 distinct CDR3 sequences, around 12% seen once. The same data also contributed to another study, on T cells in Graves' hyperthyroidism and ophthalmopathy.

The chain uses TRBV12-3 or TRBV12-4 and TRBJ2-3, with 8 positions matching TRBD1. Here the sequenced sample was peripheral blood mononuclear cells (PBMCs), taken at new diagnosis, from a patient treated with antithyroid drugs. The TCR sequence derives from a woman in her thirties with Graves disease. The chain's CDR3 is CACSSRTGSITDTQYF. In DNA form, the CDR3 reads TGTGCCTGCAGTTCGAGGACAGGGAGTATCACAGATACGCAGTATTTT.